What follows are 31 T cell receptor beta chains derived from one specimen sequenced in a study of shared clonotypes between healthy human individuals. Using immunoSEQ multiplex PCR, the repertoire was profiled, and TCRdb retains in-frame clones only, with some absent. The sample contains some 2,000,000 clones, more than 90% of which appear only once. What was sequenced was naive CD4+ T cells sorted from blood. Subset specified: CD45RA+ positively selected. These receptors all stem from a young man in good health.

This chain uses TRBV7-9 with TRBJ2-7, with a possible D match to TRBD2 (5 bases). CDR1 and CDR2 from the germline V gene are SEHNR and FQNEAQ (reference sequence). V lost 5 bases, J lost 6 bases, and 20 bases lay in between. The CDR3 length is 15 residues. The CDR3 protein is CASSLSGTIEGEQYF. In DNA form, the CDR3 reads TGTGCCAGCAGCCTCAGTGGAACGATCGAGGGCGAGCAGTACTTC.

J is TRBJ2-3 and V is TRBV11-2; 7 bases agree with TRBD2. The V gene's germline CDR1 is SGHAT and CDR2 FQNNGV. The V and J ends lost 5 bases and 6 bases, in that order; junction bases with no gene match: 5. The CDR3 runs 13 residues. CDR3: CASSPNGRDTQYF. The CDR3 DNA follows: TGTGCCAGCAGCCCAAACGGGAGGGATACGCAGTATTTT.

The V call is TRBV14, the J call TRBJ2-7, with D perhaps TRBD1 (5 bases). V was clipped by 1 base and J by 11 bases, with 15 bases between them. CDR1 and CDR2 from the germline V gene are SGHDN and FVKESK. CDR3 length: 13 residues. The CDR3 loop is CASSQGTGLSEYF. CDR3 bases: TGTGCCAGCAGCCAAGGTACAGGTCTATCGGAGTACTTC.

In its sample, this clone was seen a few times. The rearrangement joins TRBV30 to TRBJ2-2; perhaps D is TRBD1 or TRBD2 (5 bases each). Looked up from germline, CDR1 is GTSNPN and CDR2 is SVGIG (reference sequence). V gave up 1 base and J gave up 6 bases, with 12 bases separating them. The CDR3 consists of 14 residues. In DNA form, the CDR3 reads TGTGCCTGGAGTGGTGGGGCGAGGGCCGGGGAGCTGTTTTTT. Protein product: CAWSGGARAGELFF.

The gene calls are TRBV5-1 and TRBJ2-5, with TRBD2 matching 8 bases. The CDR3 consists of 14 residues. CDR1 is SGHRS, CDR2 YFSETQ, per germline. V trimming: 9 bases; J trimming: 3 bases; junction bases outside the gene matches: 10. The DNA of the CDR3 is TGCGCCACCCATCGGGGGGGAGGGGAAGAGACCCAGTACTTC. This codes for CATHRGGGEETQYF.

V is TRBV28 and J is TRBJ1-2; TRBD1 is a possible D gene (5 bases). V was cut by 6 bases and J by 8 bases, with 22 bases left in between. CDR3 length: 15 amino acids. Germline CDR1 MDHEN, CDR2 SYDVKM. CDR3 DNA sequence: TGTGCCAGCAGCGACATCGACAAAGGGACGAAGGGCTACACCTTC. Protein: CASSDIDKGTKGYTF.

The chain uses TRBV6-1 and TRBJ1-2; D not certain. Trimming stripped 8 bases from V and 1 base from J, with 8 bases between. Per the germline V gene, CDR1 is MNHNS and CDR2 is SASEGT. CDR3 length: 12 residues. This chain's CDR3 is CASSGFNYGYTF. Written as DNA, the CDR3 is TGTGCCAGCTCAGGTTTTAACTATGGCTACACCTTC.

This chain uses TRBV6-5 with TRBJ1-1, with D perhaps matching TRBD1 (5 bases). The ends were cut back, 7 bases at V and 1 base at J, with 16 bases in the middle. The CDR3 is 15 residues long. Germline V gene data show CDR1 as MNHEY and CDR2 as SVGAGI. The CDR3 DNA reads as TGTGCCAGCAATCCGGGACGGGGGGGGAACACTGAAGCTTTCTTT. This gives the protein CASNPGRGGNTEAFF.

As DNA, the CDR3 is TGCAGCGTTGTTCAGGAGTCCTACGAGCAGTACTTC. It is translated as CSVVQESYEQYF. The V and J genes are TRBV29-1 and TRBJ2-7; D not certain. Germline CDR1 is SQVTM and CDR2 is ANQGSEA. This CDR3 is 12 amino acids long. Trimming removed 4 bases from V and 1 base from J, with 8 bases in between.

The V and J genes are TRBV28 and TRBJ1-6, with D maybe TRBD1 (5 bases). The CDR3 totals 18 residues. CDR1 is MDHEN and CDR2 is SYDVKM in the germline V gene. The V and J ends lost 5 bases and 3 bases respectively, with 20 bases between them. CDR3 in DNA: TGTGCCAGCAGTGGATTACGGGACCCCACAGACTATAATTCACCCCTCCACTTT. It yields the protein CASSGLRDPTDYNSPLHF.

V usage is TRBV5-1 and J usage is TRBJ2-3; no reliable D call. Trimming pared 4 bases from V and 1 base from J, leaving 13 bases between. This CDR3 spans 15 amino acids. The V gene's germline CDR1 is SGHRS and CDR2 YFSETQ. The CDR3 bases are TGCGCCAGCAGCCCCCCGGGTAGGGGCACAGATACGCAGTATTTT. Amino acid sequence: CASSPPGRGTDTQYF.

The chain combines TRBV27 with TRBJ2-3; perhaps TRBD1 as D (5 bases). V lost 3 bases and J lost 5, with 12 bases in between. Per germline, CDR1 MNHEY and CDR2 SMNVEV (reference sequence). This CDR3 comprises 14 residues. CDR3 DNA sequence: TGTGCCAGCAGTTTCTTCAGGGATGAAGATACGCAGTATTTT. Translating gives CASSFFRDEDTQYF.

The J gene is TRBJ2-1, the V gene TRBV4-1; 10 bases align to TRBD2. The CDR3 consists of 20 residues. Germline V gene data show CDR1 as MGHRA and CDR2 as YSYEKL. J was trimmed by 5 bases and V by 4 bases; bases with no gene match: 20. The CDR3 sequence is CASSLLVLIALAGTNNEQFF. CDR3 nucleotide sequence: TGCGCCAGCAGCCTTTTGGTACTGATCGCACTAGCGGGAACGAACAATGAGCAGTTCTTC.

The rearrangement joins TRBV30 to TRBJ2-1, with TRBD2 identical over 9 bases. In germline, CDR1 is GTSNPN, CDR2 SVGIG (reference sequence). This CDR3 is built from 15 residues. The junction had 8 bases not matched to a gene; V was cut back by 2 bases and J by 6 bases. DNA of the CDR3: TGTGCCTGGAGTTGCGGGACTAGCCCGTCCAATGAGCAGTTCTTC. Protein product: CAWSCGTSPSNEQFF.

CDR3 nucleotide sequence: TGTGCCAGCAGGGCAGGGGGTGCAGGGACCCAGTACTTC. Protein product: CASRAGGAGTQYF. V usage is TRBV6-5 and J usage is TRBJ2-5, with 7 nucleotides matching TRBD1. The length of the CDR3 is 13 residues. Per the germline V gene, CDR1 is MNHEY and CDR2 is SVGAGI. V shed 6 bases, J shed 7 bases, and the junction held 8 bases outside the gene matches.

About this clone itself: A junction boundary mismatches the germline segment, possibly from a read error. The chain joins TRBV28 to TRBJ2-2; 9 bases fit TRBD1. From germline, CDR1 is MDHEN and CDR2 SYDVKM. There are 15 residues in the CDR3. CDR3 nucleotide sequence: TGTGCCAGCAGTTTGACAGGGGGGAACCCCGGGGAGCTGTTTTTT. This translates into CASSLTGGNPGELFF.

The V call is TRBV6-5, the J call TRBJ1-1; no clear D. Trimming cost V 8 bases and J 2 bases, with 15 bases left between them. From germline, CDR1 is MNHEY and CDR2 SVGAGI. The CDR3 is made up of 14 amino acids. This CDR3 is CASGESRPNTEAFF. In DNA, the CDR3 is TGTGCCAGCGGAGAATCCAGGCCCAACACTGAAGCTTTCTTT.

This clone has a handful of counts. Different DNA sequences within this sample yield the same CDR3. The chain has TRBV5-6 and TRBJ2-5; D call uncertain. The CDR3 totals 12 residues. Germline lookup yields CDR1 SGHDT and CDR2 YYEEEE. V gave up 1 base and J gave up 2 bases, with 3 bases separating them. The CDR3 reads CASSLRQETQYF. The CDR3 region has the DNA TGTGCCAGCAGCTTGCGGCAAGAGACCCAGTACTTC.

This sequence joins TRBV7-2 and TRBJ2-1; 7 bases line up with TRBD2. This CDR3 has 15 residues. The germline V gene has CDR1 SGHTA and CDR2 FQGNSA. Trimming removed 1 base from V and 6 bases from J; junction bases left unmatched: 6. The CDR3 spells CASSLGLAESNEQFF. The CDR3 nucleotides read TGTGCCAGCAGCTTAGGGCTAGCGGAATCCAATGAGCAGTTCTTC.

The chain uses TRBV7-9 and TRBJ1-6, with 8 bases matching TRBD1. The CDR3 has 16 residues. With V trimmed by 5 bases and J by 7 bases, 10 bases remained unmatched. The germline V gene has CDR1 SEHNR and CDR2 FQNEAQ (reference sequence). In DNA, the CDR3 is TGTGCCAGCAGCGACAACCGGACAGGGCAAAATTCACCCCTCCACTTT. Translation: CASSDNRTGQNSPLHF.

The chain couples TRBV7-3 to TRBJ2-1, with 7 positions matching TRBD1. V gave up 5 bases and J gave up 6 bases; unmatched junction bases: 13. The V gene's germline CDR1 is SGHTA and CDR2 FQGTGA. The CDR3 totals 16 residues. The CDR3 nucleotides read TGTGCCAGCAGCCCTGGTGGGACAGAGCCCCGCAATGAGCAGTTCTTC. Its translation is CASSPGGTEPRNEQFF.

V gene TRBV11-2 combines with J gene TRBJ2-7; 7 nucleotides agree with TRBD2. The CDR3 covers 15 residues. Trimming removed 3 bases from V and 4 bases from J; junction bases left unmatched: 9. Looked up from germline, CDR1 is SGHAT and CDR2 is FQNNGV. CDR3 in amino acids: CASSFSSGPLYEQYF. In DNA, the CDR3 is TGTGCCAGCAGCTTTTCTAGCGGCCCTCTGTACGAGCAGTACTTC.

The V gene is TRBV7-2, the J gene TRBJ2-1; 10 nucleotides agree with TRBD1. Germline V gene data show CDR1 as SGHTA and CDR2 as FQGNSA. The CDR3 is 14 amino acids. V was clipped by 7 bases and J by 7 bases; unmatched bases: 7. The CDR3 spells CASTLGTGVNEQFF. DNA of the CDR3: TGTGCCAGCACCCTAGGGACAGGGGTAAATGAGCAGTTCTTC.

V gene TRBV18 combines with J gene TRBJ2-2; D remains ambiguous. V lost 3 bases to trimming and J lost 1 base, with 6 bases between them. From germline, CDR1 is KGHSH and CDR2 LQKENI. The CDR3 extends over 14 amino acids. CDR3 nucleotide sequence: TGTGCCAGCTCACCGGAACAGAACACCGGGGAGCTGTTTTTT. It specifies CASSPEQNTGELFF.

The J gene is TRBJ2-5, the V gene TRBV4-3; TRBD1 or TRBD2 may be the D gene (7 bases each). The CDR3 has 18 residues. CDR1 and CDR2 (germline): LGHNA, YSLEER. Trimming shortened V by 0 bases and J by 7 bases, and 24 bases separated the two germline ends. The CDR3 bases are TGCGCCAGCAGCCAAGATACGGTGGCAGGGGGGGAGGAAGGGACCCAGTACTTC. It is translated as CASSQDTVAGGEEGTQYF.

This clone came up once. The chain uses TRBV6-1 and TRBJ1-6; a possible D gene is TRBD1 (5 bases). The CDR3 length is 14 residues. V gave up 3 bases and J gave up 3 bases, with 6 bases separating them. Germline V lookup: CDR1 MNHNS, CDR2 SASEGT. The CDR3 DNA follows: TGTGCCAGCAGTGAGGGGGGCTATAATTCACCCCTCCACTTT. Protein: CASSEGGYNSPLHF.

Worth noting for this clone: This sample includes further DNA sequences coding for the same CDR3. The rearrangement links TRBV2 to TRBJ2-3; perhaps TRBD1 as D (5 bases). Trimming took 8 bases from V and 1 from J, leaving 10 bases between them. CDR3 size: 13 residues. Germline V gives CDR1 SNHLY, CDR2 FYNNEI. The CDR3 DNA sequence: TGTGCCAGCGGGGAACAGGGCACAGATACGCAGTATTTT. Translation gives CASGEQGTDTQYF.

V and J are TRBV2 and TRBJ2-7, with no clear D. With 5 bases removed from V and 4 bases from J, the gap between germline ends came to 9 bases. Germline V lookup: CDR1 SNHLY, CDR2 FYNNEI. The CDR3 spans 12 residues. Here the CDR3 reads CASSSYLYEQYF. In DNA, the CDR3 is TGTGCCAGCAGTTCCTACCTGTACGAGCAGTACTTC.

This clone was recorded once. The CDR3, as DNA: TGTGCCAGCTCAGGGGCTATGAACACTGAAGCTTTCTTT. It encodes CASSGAMNTEAFF. The V and J genes are TRBV18 and TRBJ1-1, with D possibly being TRBD1 (5 bases). The CDR3 sequence is 13 residues long. Per the germline V gene, CDR1 is KGHSH and CDR2 is LQKENI. V lost 5 bases and J 0 bases, leaving 7 bases between the germline ends.

Comment on this clone: This CDR3 is also generated by other DNA sequences in the sample. The chain links TRBV6-5 to TRBJ1-2; perhaps TRBD1 as D (6 bases). CDR1 is MNHEY, CDR2 SVGAGI, per germline. The CDR3 spans 13 residues. The germline V and J ends were trimmed by 3 bases and 4 bases, with 9 bases remaining between them. The CDR3 region is CASSYLQGYGYTF. In DNA, the CDR3 is TGTGCCAGCAGTTATTTACAGGGCTATGGCTACACCTTC.

About this clone: The sample holds other DNA sequences that translate to the same CDR3. The chain joins TRBV20-1 to TRBJ2-7; tentative D call: TRBD2 (5 bases). CDR3 length equals 10 residues. Trimming shortened V by 5 bases and J by 5 bases, and 7 bases separated the two germline ends. Germline CDR1 DFQATT, CDR2 SNEGSKA (reference sequence). This CDR3 reads CSAAGNEQYF. The CDR3 DNA reads TGCAGTGCTGCGGGCAACGAGCAGTACTTC.